This TCR beta chain was profiled in a study of CD8+CD57+ T cells in acquired aplastic anemia. On the study more broadly: The DNA of sorted CD4+ and CD8+ cells averaged 3.2 ug.

Genomic DNA constituted the template upon which TCR beta VDJ and CDR3 profiling was performed. TCRdb ran MiXCR on the reads and lists one entry per CDR3 protein. The repertoire holds 120,000 or so distinct CDR3 sequences, approximately 61% seen once, with roughly 32% in the top ten. Selection for sequencing was limited to patients who had shown CD8+CD57+ cell expansion by flow cytometry. Trimming left V 1 base short and J 9 bases short, with 7 bases between. This CDR3 contains 12 residues. Germline assignment: CDR1 SGHNT and CDR2 YENEEA. The sequence came from a human donor with aplastic anemia. Sequencing input: sorted CD4+, CD8+, or CD8+CD57+ T cells (not recorded which) from PBMCs. The rearrangement uses TRBV11-3 and TRBJ2-1; no clear D. The CDR3 here is CASSLVLLEQFF. Here the CDR3 DNA reads TGTGCCAGCAGCTTAGTTCTCCTTGAGCAGTTCTTC.